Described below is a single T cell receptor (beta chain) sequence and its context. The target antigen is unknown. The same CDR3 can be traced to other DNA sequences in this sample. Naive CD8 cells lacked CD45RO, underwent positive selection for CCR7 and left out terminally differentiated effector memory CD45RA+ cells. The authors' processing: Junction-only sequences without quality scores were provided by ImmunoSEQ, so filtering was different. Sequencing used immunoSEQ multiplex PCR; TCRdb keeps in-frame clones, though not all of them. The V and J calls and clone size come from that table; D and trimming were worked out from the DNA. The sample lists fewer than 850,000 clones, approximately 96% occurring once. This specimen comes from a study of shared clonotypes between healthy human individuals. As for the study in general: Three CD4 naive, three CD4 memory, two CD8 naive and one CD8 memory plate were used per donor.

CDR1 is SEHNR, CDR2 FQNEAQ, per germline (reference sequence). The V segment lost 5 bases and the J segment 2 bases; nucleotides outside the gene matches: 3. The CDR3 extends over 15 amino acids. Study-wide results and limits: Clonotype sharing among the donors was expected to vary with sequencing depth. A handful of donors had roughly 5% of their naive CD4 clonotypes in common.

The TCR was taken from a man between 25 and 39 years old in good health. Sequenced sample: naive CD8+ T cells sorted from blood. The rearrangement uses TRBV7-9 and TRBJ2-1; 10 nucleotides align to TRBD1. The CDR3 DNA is TGTGCCAGCAGCCCGGGACAGGGGACCTACAATGAGCAGTTCTTC. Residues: CASSPGQGTYNEQFF.